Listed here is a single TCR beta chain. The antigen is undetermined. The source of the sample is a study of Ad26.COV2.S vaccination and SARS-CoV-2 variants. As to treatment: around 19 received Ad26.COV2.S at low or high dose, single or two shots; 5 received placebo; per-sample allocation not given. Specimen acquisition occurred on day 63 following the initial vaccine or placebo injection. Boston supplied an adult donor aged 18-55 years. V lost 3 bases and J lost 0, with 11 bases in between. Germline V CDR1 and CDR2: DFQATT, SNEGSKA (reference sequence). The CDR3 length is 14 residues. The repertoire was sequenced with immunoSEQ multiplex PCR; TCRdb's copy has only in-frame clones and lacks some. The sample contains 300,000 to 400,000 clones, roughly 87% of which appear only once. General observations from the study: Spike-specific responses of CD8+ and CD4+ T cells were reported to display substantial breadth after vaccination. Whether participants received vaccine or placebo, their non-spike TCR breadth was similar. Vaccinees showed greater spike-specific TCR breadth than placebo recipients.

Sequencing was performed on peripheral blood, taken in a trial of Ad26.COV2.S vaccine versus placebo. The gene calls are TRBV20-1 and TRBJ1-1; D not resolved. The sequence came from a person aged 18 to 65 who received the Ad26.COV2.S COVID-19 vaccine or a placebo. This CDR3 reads CSASPENMNTEAFF. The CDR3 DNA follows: TGCAGTGCTAGTCCAGAAAACATGAACACTGAAGCTTTCTTT.